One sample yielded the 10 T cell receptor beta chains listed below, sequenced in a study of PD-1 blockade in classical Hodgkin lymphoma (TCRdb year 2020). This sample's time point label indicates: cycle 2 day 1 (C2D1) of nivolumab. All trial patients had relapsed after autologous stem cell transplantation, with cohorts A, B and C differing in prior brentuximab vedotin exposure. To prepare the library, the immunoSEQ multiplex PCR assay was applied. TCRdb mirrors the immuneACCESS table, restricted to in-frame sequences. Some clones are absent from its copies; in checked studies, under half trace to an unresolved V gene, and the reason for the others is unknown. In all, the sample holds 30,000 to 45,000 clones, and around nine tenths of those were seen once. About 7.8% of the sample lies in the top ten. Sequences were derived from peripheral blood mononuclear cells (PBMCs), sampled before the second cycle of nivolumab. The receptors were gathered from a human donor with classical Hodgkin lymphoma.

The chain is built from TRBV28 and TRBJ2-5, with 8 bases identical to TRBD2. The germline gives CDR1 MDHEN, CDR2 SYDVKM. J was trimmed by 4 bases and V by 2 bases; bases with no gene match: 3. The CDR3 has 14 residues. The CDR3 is CASSLIAGSETQYF. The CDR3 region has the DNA TGTGCCAGCAGTTTAATAGCGGGATCAGAGACCCAGTACTTC.

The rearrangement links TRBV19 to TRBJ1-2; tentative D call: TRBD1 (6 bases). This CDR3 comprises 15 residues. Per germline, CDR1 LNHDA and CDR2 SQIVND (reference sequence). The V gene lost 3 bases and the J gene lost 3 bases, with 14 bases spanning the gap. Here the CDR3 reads CASSMLSRGDYGYTF. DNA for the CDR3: TGTGCCAGTAGTATGTTGTCCAGGGGAGACTATGGCTACACCTTC.

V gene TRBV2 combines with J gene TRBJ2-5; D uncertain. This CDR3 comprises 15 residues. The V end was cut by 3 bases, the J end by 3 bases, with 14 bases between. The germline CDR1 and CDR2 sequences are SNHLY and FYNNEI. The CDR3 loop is CASSDNLEVEETQYF. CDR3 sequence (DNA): TGTGCCAGCAGTGATAACCTAGAAGTAGAAGAGACCCAGTACTTC.

The chain's CDR3 is CASSLNGWTGPSTDTQYF. In nucleotides, the CDR3 is TGTGCCAGCAGCTTGAATGGTTGGACAGGCCCTAGCACAGATACGCAGTATTTT. The J gene is TRBJ2-3, the V gene TRBV7-9, with 7 nucleotides matching TRBD1. The CDR3 covers 18 residues. CDR1 and CDR2 (germline): SEHNR, FQNEAQ (reference sequence). The ends lost 3 bases at V and 0 bases at J; junction bases unmatched: 12.

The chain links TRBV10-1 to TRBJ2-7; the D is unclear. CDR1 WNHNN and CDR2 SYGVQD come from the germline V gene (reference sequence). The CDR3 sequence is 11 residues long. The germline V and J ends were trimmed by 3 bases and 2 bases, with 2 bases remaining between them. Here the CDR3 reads CASSDAYEQYF. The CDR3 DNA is TGCGCCAGCAGTGACGCCTACGAGCAGTACTTC.

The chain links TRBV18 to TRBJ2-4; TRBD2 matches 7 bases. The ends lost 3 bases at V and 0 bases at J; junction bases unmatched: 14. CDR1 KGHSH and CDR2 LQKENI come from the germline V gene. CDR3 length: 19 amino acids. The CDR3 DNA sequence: TGTGCCAGCTCACCTGCGGGGCTAGCGGAAATCCTAGCCAAAAACATTCAGTACTTC. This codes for CASSPAGLAEILAKNIQYF.

This CDR3 reads CATSRGDYEQYF. CDR3 coding DNA: TGTGCCACCAGCAGAGGTGACTACGAGCAGTACTTC. J is TRBJ2-7 and V is TRBV15, with D hard to call. CDR3 length: 12 amino acids. V was trimmed by 1 base and J by 3 bases, leaving 4 bases between them. CDR1 and CDR2 (germline): LNHNV, YYDKDF (reference sequence).

The CDR3 sequence: CASSISTVYTF. The DNA for the CDR3 is TGTGCCAGTAGTATTTCCACGGTCTACACCTTC. The chain is built from TRBV19 and TRBJ1-2; the D is unclear. Germline V gene data show CDR1 as LNHDA and CDR2 as SQIVND (reference sequence). Trimming stripped 3 bases from V and 10 bases from J, with 9 bases between. The length of the CDR3 is 11 residues. The full variable domain, completed using reference TRBV19 and TRBJ1-2, is DGGITQSPKYLFRKEGQNVTLSCEQNLNHDAMYWYRQDPGQGLRLIYYSQIVNDFQKGDIAEGYSVSREKKESFPLTVTSAQKNPTAFYLCASSISTVYTFGSGTRLTVV.

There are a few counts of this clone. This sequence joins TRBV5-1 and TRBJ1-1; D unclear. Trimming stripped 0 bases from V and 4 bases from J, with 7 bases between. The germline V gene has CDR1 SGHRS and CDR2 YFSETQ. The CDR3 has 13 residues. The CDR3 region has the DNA TGCGCCAGCAGCTTGGATGGTTTCACTGAAGCTTTCTTT. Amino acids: CASSLDGFTEAFF.

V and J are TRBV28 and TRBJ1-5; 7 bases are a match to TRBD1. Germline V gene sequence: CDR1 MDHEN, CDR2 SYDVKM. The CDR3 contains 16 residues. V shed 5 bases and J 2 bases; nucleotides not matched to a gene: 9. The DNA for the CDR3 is TGTGCCAGCAGTACCCGACAGGGTATCGGCAATCAGCCCCAGCATTTT. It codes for CASSTRQGIGNQPQHF.